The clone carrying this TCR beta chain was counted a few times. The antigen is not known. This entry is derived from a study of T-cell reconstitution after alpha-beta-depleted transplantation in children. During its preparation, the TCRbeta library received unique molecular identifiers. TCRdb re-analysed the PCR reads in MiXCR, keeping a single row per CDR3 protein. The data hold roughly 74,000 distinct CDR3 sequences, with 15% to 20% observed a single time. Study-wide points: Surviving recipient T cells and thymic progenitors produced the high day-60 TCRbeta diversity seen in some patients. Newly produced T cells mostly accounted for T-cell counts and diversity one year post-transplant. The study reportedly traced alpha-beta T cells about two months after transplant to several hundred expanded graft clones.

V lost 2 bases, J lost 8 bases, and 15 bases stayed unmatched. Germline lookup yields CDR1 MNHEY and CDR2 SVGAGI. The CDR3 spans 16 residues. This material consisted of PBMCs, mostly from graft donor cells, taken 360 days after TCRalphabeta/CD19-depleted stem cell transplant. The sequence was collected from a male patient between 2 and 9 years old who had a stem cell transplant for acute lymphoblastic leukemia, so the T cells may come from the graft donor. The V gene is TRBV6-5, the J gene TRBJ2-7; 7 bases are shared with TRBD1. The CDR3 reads CASSYNRQGRTVKQYF. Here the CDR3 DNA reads TGTGCCAGCAGTTACAATAGACAGGGACGGACCGTGAAGCAGTACTTC.